This TCR beta chain was sequenced during a study of T cells in Graves' hyperthyroidism and ophthalmopathy. This clonotype was detected ten times or more. With 0 bases clipped from V and 0 bases from J, the junction kept 2 bases outside the gene matches. Germline V gene sequence: CDR1 SGHRS, CDR2 YFSETQ. The CDR3 sequence is 15 residues long. Amplification of TCR beta CDR3 regions was performed using RNA transcripts as template. TCR CDR3 underwent first-round RT-PCR with the HTBI primer set. TCRdb reprocessed the multiplex PCR reads with MiXCR, giving one entry per CDR3 protein. The repertoire holds hundreds of thousands of distinct CDR3 sequences, with around 20% as singletons.

This sequence was found in a man in his thirties or forties with Graves' ophthalmopathy. This chain connects TRBV5-1 to TRBJ1-1, with 7 bases that match TRBD1. Specimen: blood. CDR3 amino acids: CASSLGDRVNTEAFF. CDR3 bases: TGCGCCAGCAGCTTGGGTGACAGGGTGAACACTGAAGCTTTCTTT.